This T cell receptor (beta chain) emerged from a study of T cell responses to AZD1222 COVID-19 vaccine. The wider study: Timing groups of about 4 and about 12 weeks for second doses were pooled. Points from the study as a whole: A rise in Spike-specific TCR breadth and depth followed two AZD1222 doses. No repertoire was sampled before or during the peak T cell response, only after it. A mostly white British donor set with more females was recruited, and clonal diversity was possibly underestimated.

V dropped 3 bases and J dropped 7; count of bases not matched to a gene: 8. The CDR3 runs 14 residues. CDR1 is SGHRS, CDR2 YFSETQ, per germline. TCRdb's table, derived via immunoSEQ multiplex PCR, lists solely in-frame clones and lacks some. Among around 100,000 clones listed, about nine tenths were seen once. The table lists this clone with a count of one. Its antigen is still unknown. The sample here was peripheral blood, taken on day 0 of AZD1222 vaccination. The TCR was taken from an adult in good health. The genes are TRBV5-1 and TRBJ2-7; 9 nucleotides match TRBD1. The CDR3: CASSSRQGEGEQYF. The CDR3 nucleotides are TGCGCCAGCAGCTCGCGACAGGGGGAAGGGGAGCAGTACTTC.